This T cell receptor (beta chain) was recovered during a study of early T cells in non-severe SARS-CoV-2 infection. This clonotype has only a few counts. V was pared by 3 bases and J by 8 bases, with 5 bases of the junction left unmatched. The CDR3 loop spans 13 amino acids. Molecules of cDNA were individually given unique molecular identifiers that were attached to them. TCRdb called the 5' RACE reads again in MiXCR, with one record for every CDR3 protein. The top ten clones hold less than 2% of a sample with around 70,000 distinct CDR3 sequences, 9.5% to 15% of them seen once. This chain connects TRBV12-3 or TRBV12-4 to TRBJ1-2, with TRBD1 matching over 8 bases. This receptor was identified in an adult who was a healthcare worker with PCR-confirmed SARS-CoV-2 infection or an uninfected control (not recorded which). Specimen: whole blood. In DNA form, the CDR3 reads TGTGCCAGCAGTTTGTCAGGGGGCATCGGCTACACCTTC. Protein: CASSLSGGIGYTF.